This passage covers 26 T cell receptor beta chains from one sample sequenced in a study of T cells in tumors and immune-related adverse events. TCRdb keeps only in-frame clones here, not all; method: immunoSEQ multiplex PCR. The sample consists of 9,900 or so clones, 80% to 95% of them appearing once. Sequences were derived from lymph node tissue, sampled from a patient treated with anti-PD-1 therapy. The receptors here all came from a female donor with metastatic renal cell carcinoma.

This sequence joins TRBV6-4 and TRBJ1-2; D is unresolved. CDR1 and CDR2 from the germline V gene are MRHNA and SNTAGT. V lost 5 bases and J lost 4, with 14 bases in between. The CDR3 contains 14 residues. CDR3 DNA: TGTGCCAGCAGTAAGGACGGCTCCGGCTATGGCTACACCTTC. Translated: CASSKDGSGYGYTF.

The V gene is TRBV27, the J gene TRBJ1-4; 9 positions match TRBD1. Germline CDR1 reads MNHEY; CDR2 reads SMNVEV (reference sequence). The length of the CDR3 is 16 residues. The V gene end was trimmed by 6 bases and the J gene end by 2 bases; junction bases not matched to a gene: 7. The CDR3 spells CASRLAGTGTNEKLFF. In DNA form, the CDR3 reads TGTGCCAGCAGACTCGCCGGGACAGGGACTAATGAAAAACTGTTTTTT.

The J gene is TRBJ2-1, the V gene TRBV11-2; 8 bases fit TRBD1. The germline CDR1 and CDR2 sequences are SGHAT and FQNNGV. The CDR3 totals 15 residues. Trimming cost V 3 bases and J 2 bases; bases outside gene matches: 3. The CDR3 region is CASSFETGAYNEQFF. The CDR3 coding sequence is TGTGCCAGCAGCTTTGAGACAGGGGCCTACAATGAGCAGTTCTTC.

The rearrangement links TRBV27 to TRBJ2-4; D remains unclear. The V and J ends lost 5 bases and 9 bases respectively, with 14 bases between them. CDR1 MNHEY and CDR2 SMNVEV come from the germline V gene (reference sequence). The CDR3 is 13 residues long. The CDR3 loop is CASSPAKGAIQYF. Here the CDR3 DNA reads TGTGCCAGCAGTCCCGCCAAGGGTGCCATTCAGTACTTC.

The genes are TRBV5-1 and TRBJ2-7; D remains ambiguous. CDR3 length: 14 amino acids. Per germline, CDR1 SGHRS and CDR2 YFSETQ. Trimming stripped 1 base from V and 4 bases from J, with 12 bases between. CDR3 sequence reads: CASSLYGISYEQYF. The CDR3 DNA reads as TGCGCCAGCAGCTTGTACGGCATTTCATACGAGCAGTACTTC.

This clone was observed once. The chain has TRBV18 and TRBJ1-1; 9 bases are shared with TRBD1. In germline, CDR1 is KGHSH, CDR2 LQKENI. The CDR3 is 13 residues long. V dropped 3 bases and J dropped 6; count of bases not matched to a gene: 2. CDR3 sequence reads: CASSPGQGAEAFF. The CDR3 DNA reads as TGTGCCAGCTCACCGGGACAGGGAGCTGAAGCTTTCTTT.

The chain is built from TRBV27 and TRBJ1-2, with TRBD1 identical over 7 bases. This CDR3 has 11 residues. Germline V gives CDR1 MNHEY, CDR2 SMNVEV (reference sequence). V trimming: 8 bases; J trimming: 5 bases; junction bases outside the gene matches: 2. The DNA for the CDR3 is TGTGCCAGCGGACAGGATTATGGCTACACCTTC. As protein: CASGQDYGYTF.

The chain links TRBV6-1 to TRBJ2-7, with TRBD1 matching 10 bases. The CDR3 extends over 15 amino acids. J was trimmed by 2 bases and V by 6 bases; bases with no gene match: 7. From germline, CDR1 is MNHNS and CDR2 SASEGT. The CDR3 coding sequence is TGTGCCAGCAGAGCCGGGACAGGGGTGACCTACGAGCAGTACTTC. It specifies CASRAGTGVTYEQYF.

This chain links TRBV6-5 with TRBJ1-5; D is ambiguous. Germline V lookup: CDR1 MNHEY, CDR2 SVGAGI. The CDR3 loop spans 16 amino acids. The V gene lost 2 bases and the J gene lost 0 bases, with 11 bases spanning the gap. CDR3 region: CASSYRPVLSNQPQHF. The CDR3 DNA is TGTGCCAGCAGTTACCGGCCAGTTCTTAGCAATCAGCCCCAGCATTTT.

The chain recombines TRBV11-2 with TRBJ1-1, with no clear D. The germline V gene encodes CDR1 SGHAT and CDR2 FQNNGV. V lost 1 base to trimming and J lost 3 bases, with 6 bases between them. The CDR3 consists of 13 residues. The CDR3 reads CASSLVPDTEAFF. CDR3 nucleotide sequence: TGTGCCAGCAGCTTAGTACCGGACACTGAAGCTTTCTTT.

The chain is built from TRBV2 and TRBJ1-2; D possibly corresponds to TRBD1 (5 bases). The germline V gene encodes CDR1 SNHLY and CDR2 FYNNEI. The CDR3 runs 15 residues. The V gene lost 0 bases and the J gene lost 6 bases, with 14 bases spanning the gap. The CDR3 bases are TGTGCCAGCAGTGAAGCGCGGGGGACGGAGAATGGCTACACCTTC. It codes for CASSEARGTENGYTF. The full variable domain, completed using reference TRBV2 and TRBJ1-2, is EPEVTQTPSHQVTQMGQEVILRCVPISNHLYFYWYRQILGQKVEFLVSFYNNEISEKSEIFDDQFSVERPDGSNFTLKIRSTKLEDSAMYFCASSEARGTENGYTFGSGTRLTVV.

The V and J genes are TRBV28 and TRBJ1-2; D unclear. The length of the CDR3 is 13 residues. V gave up 5 bases and J gave up 3 bases, with 10 bases separating them. Germline-derived CDR1 and CDR2 are MDHEN and SYDVKM. The CDR3 DNA sequence: TGTGCCAGCAGTCCAGCAGAGTACTATGGCTACACCTTC. Encoded protein: CASSPAEYYGYTF.

The V gene is TRBV7-9, the J gene TRBJ2-5; TRBD2 is a possible D gene (6 bases). In germline, CDR1 is SEHNR, CDR2 FQNEAQ (reference sequence). The ends were cut back, 5 bases at V and 6 bases at J, with 22 bases in the middle. The CDR3 totals 16 residues. In nucleotides, the CDR3 is TGTGCCAGCAGCCCAGAGGTAGGGGAGGATAAGAAGACCCAGTACTTC. Its translation: CASSPEVGEDKKTQYF.

The chain joins TRBV15 to TRBJ2-3; TRBD2 aligns across 8 bases. Germline CDR1 reads LNHNV; CDR2 reads YYDKDF (reference sequence). The J segment lost 5 bases and the V segment lost 8 bases, leaving 9 bases of the junction unmatched. The CDR3 runs 14 residues. CDR3 bases: TGTGCCACCCGAAATTCGGGAGGGGGAGATACGCAGTATTTT. It translates to CATRNSGGGDTQYF.

The chain is built from TRBV19 and TRBJ1-5, with D maybe TRBD1 (6 bases). V shed 6 bases and J shed 2 bases, with 14 bases lying between them. The CDR3 has 15 residues. Germline V CDR1 and CDR2: LNHDA, SQIVND (reference sequence). In DNA form, the CDR3 reads TGTGCCAGTAGCGAGGGCCAGGGGCGCAATCAGCCCCAGCATTTT. This gives the protein CASSEGQGRNQPQHF.

The gene calls are TRBV5-5 and TRBJ1-2, with D unresolved. There are 13 residues in the CDR3. V was cut by 0 bases and J by 4 bases, with 7 bases left in between. Germline loops: CDR1 SGHKS, CDR2 YYEKEE (reference sequence). In nucleotides, the CDR3 is TGTGCCAGCAGCTTGGAGATTATCTATGGCTACACCTTC. Its protein product is CASSLEIIYGYTF.

This chain uses TRBV6-6 with TRBJ1-1; 7 bases map to TRBD1. The germline CDR1 and CDR2 sequences are MNHNY and SVGAGI (reference sequence). There are 15 residues in the CDR3. V was pared by 0 bases and J by 4 bases, with 5 bases of the junction left unmatched. CDR3 nucleotide sequence: TGTGCCAGCAGTTACTCGCCAGCAGGGGGCACTGAAGCTTTCTTT. Its protein product is CASSYSPAGGTEAFF.

The chain employs TRBV7-2 and TRBJ2-6; D is uncertain. The CDR3 sequence is 18 residues long. Trimming pared 5 bases from V and 5 bases from J, leaving 22 bases between. CDR1 and CDR2 (germline): SGHTA, FQGNSA. Here the CDR3 DNA reads TGTGCCAGCAGCCCGGAACGGAGACGACAAAGTCGGGCCAACGTCCTGACTTTC. This sequence encodes CASSPERRRQSRANVLTF. Using reference TRBV7-2 and TRBJ2-6 for the parts outside the CDR3, the full variable domain is GAGVSQSPSNKVTEKGKDVELRCDPISGHTALYWYRQSLGQGLEFLIYFQGNSAPDKSGLPSDRFSAERTGGSVSTLTIQRTQQEDSAVYLCASSPERRRQSRANVLTFGAGSRLTVL.

This clone appeared once. The rearrangement uses TRBV19 and TRBJ1-5; D is ambiguous. CDR3 length: 13 amino acids. Trimming stripped 5 bases from V and 5 bases from J, with 10 bases between. Germline-derived CDR1 and CDR2 are LNHDA and SQIVND (reference sequence). The CDR3 nucleotides are TGTGCCAGTAGTCTTGCCCCGGATCAGCCCCAGCATTTT. Amino acid sequence: CASSLAPDQPQHF.

V and J are TRBV10-1 and TRBJ2-3; 9 bases fit TRBD2. From germline, CDR1 is WNHNN and CDR2 SYGVQD (reference sequence). V shed 7 bases and J 0 bases; nucleotides not matched to a gene: 2. The CDR3 runs to 14 residues. This chain's CDR3 is CASKAGGSTDTQYF. DNA for the CDR3: TGCGCCAGCAAGGCGGGGGGGAGCACAGATACGCAGTATTTT.

This chain uses TRBV6-4 with TRBJ1-6; D ambiguous. This CDR3 is 14 amino acids long. V was pared by 6 bases and J by 6 bases, with 12 bases between. Germline V CDR1 and CDR2: MRHNA, SNTAGT. CDR3 loop: CASRAAEVNSPLHF. For the CDR3, the DNA is TGTGCCAGCAGAGCCGCCGAGGTTAATTCACCCCTCCACTTT.

V is TRBV6-1 and J is TRBJ1-1; no firm D call. V lost 4 bases and J 3 bases, leaving 12 bases between the germline ends. Germline CDR1 is MNHNS and CDR2 is SASEGT. This CDR3 has 14 residues. The CDR3 DNA reads TGTGCCAGCAGTGGCCGTGGCGGGGACACTGAAGCTTTCTTT. It encodes CASSGRGGDTEAFF.

This clone appeared once. CDR3 loop: CASSRLAGGDSYNEQFF. As DNA, the CDR3 is TGTGCCAGCAGTCGGCTAGCGGGAGGGGACTCCTACAATGAGCAGTTCTTC. The V and J genes are TRBV2 and TRBJ2-1, with 12 bases that match TRBD2. The CDR3 contains 17 residues. J lost 0 bases, V lost 5 bases, and 5 bases had no gene match. Germline V lookup: CDR1 SNHLY, CDR2 FYNNEI.

CDR3 sequence reads: CASSLGEGADTQYF. The CDR3 nucleotides read TGTGCCAGCAGCTTGGGGGAGGGGGCAGATACGCAGTATTTT. The chain uses TRBV7-6 and TRBJ2-3; perhaps TRBD2 as D (7 bases). There are 14 residues in the CDR3. Deletions cut 3 bases from V and 4 bases from J, with 11 bases between. CDR1 and CDR2 from the germline V gene are SGHVS and FNYEAQ.

The V gene is TRBV7-2, the J gene TRBJ2-1; 10 positions match TRBD2. The CDR3 runs to 14 residues. Germline loops: CDR1 SGHTA, CDR2 FQGNSA. V lost 7 bases, J lost 10 bases, and 10 bases stayed unmatched. The CDR3 loop is CASNHGTSVREQFF. CDR3 coding DNA: TGTGCCAGCAACCACGGGACTAGCGTAAGGGAGCAGTTCTTC.

This chain connects TRBV29-1 to TRBJ2-5; TRBD2 might be the D (6 bases). The CDR3 is 14 residues long. The V gene lost 6 bases and the J gene lost 2 bases, with 16 bases spanning the gap. CDR1 is SQVTM and CDR2 is ANQGSEA in the germline V gene. The DNA for the CDR3 is TGCAGCGTGCGGAAGGGAGGTTTACAAGAGACCCAGTACTTC. Residues: CSVRKGGLQETQYF.